This TCR beta chain was sequenced in a study of cytomegalovirus exposure and HLA in healthy donors (TCRdb year 2017). In the study overall: An earlier analysis of approximately 550 of the donors reported roughly 300 Gb of sequence data and 117 million unique TCR beta sequences from 150 million to 200 million T cells. An early release that covered about 600 HLA-typed donors contained approximately 300 gigabases of sequencing data and approximately 85 million unique TCR sequences. Of the approximately 400 genotyped donors, roughly 85% fell in the genetic ancestry cluster associated with self-reported Caucasian donors. The study was designed to test whether signatures of past pathogen exposure could be identified by cataloging public T cell receptors. The study profiled the T cell repertoires of hundreds of subjects by immunosequencing and related them to cytomegalovirus serostatus. Besides the first cohort of 666 subjects, a separate validation cohort made up of 90 to 150 different subjects was used. To predict cytomegalovirus infection status, the study combined high-throughput TCR immunosequencing, statistical association of individual TCRs with disease status, and machine learning. In a later analysis, previously published TCR beta repertoires from 666 donors were re-analyzed and high-resolution HLA genotyping was added so that TCR occurrence patterns could be studied. In the later analysis, no new phenotypic data were used to find candidate immune exposures; instead, reliance was placed on TCR beta sequences and their occurrence across donors. An earlier analysis of 587 of the donors used high-throughput TCR beta sequencing to judge whether each TCR beta V gene segment behaved as functional or pseudogenic. Donor age, sex, ethnicity and CMV serostatus were compiled alongside the repertoire data. A later genetic analysis took genome-wide SNP genotypes for about 65% of the roughly 670 donors and used that subset as a discovery cohort. Every repertoire in the discovery cohort had been generated on one and the same sequencing platform. HLA typing covered class I and class II loci at four-digit resolution. Typing coverage varied by locus: 629-630 donors for A, B, C, DRB1 and DQB1; roughly 560 for DQA1; 600 to 610 for DPA1; 450 to 480 for DPB1. Roughly 5 DR-DQ haplotypes were treated as single units for association and clustering because of strong linkage in the cohort. On average, about 200,000 unique TCR beta nucleotide sequences were sequenced per donor among several hundred genotyped donors of the cohort, with about 19% of those sequences being non-productive.

On this clone: There is no known antigen for this receptor. Per-base qualities were not stored, and no clone one base away is much larger.

Libraries were built with the immunoSEQ multiplex PCR assay. For the multiplex PCR, a mixture combining 60 forward primers for TCR Vbeta segments and 13 reverse primers for TCR Jbeta segments was used. The CDR3 region of rearranged TCR beta genes was amplified from genomic DNA with a multiplex PCR assay. Amplified TCR beta libraries were sequenced as 87-base-pair reads on the Illumina HiSeq System. Per the original workflow: A later analysis tallied approximately 87 million unique TCR beta chains across the approximately 670 repertoires, and about 12 million of those chains were shared by two or more donors. Raw reads were error-corrected and collapsed into unique sequences by a nearest-neighbor algorithm in which closely related sequences were merged to remove PCR and sequencing errors. Alignment of CDR3 sequences to IMGT reference sequences was used to assign V, D and J gene segments. For a sequence to be retained, at least a six-nucleotide match to both a V gene segment and a J gene segment was required. A rearrangement was called productive if the CDR3 had no stop codons and remained in frame with V and J, and every other rearrangement was called non-productive. CDR3 was defined by IMGT convention, running from the second conserved V-encoded cysteine to the conserved J-encoded phenylalanine. Sequences without an unambiguous match to a single V gene segment were excluded from the earlier analysis of a few hundred of the donors. In an earlier analysis of approximately 610 of the donors, V segments were called functional above 56.7% productive rearrangements and were called segregating when the between-donor standard deviation exceeded 5%. To diagnose cytomegalovirus status from the catalog of TCR beta chain sequences, a statistical classification framework was built. V and J gene assignment, in a later analysis, came from comparing TCR nucleotide sequences with IMGT/GENE-DB human TR gene sequences. A later analysis assigned CDR3 sequences and most-parsimonious VDJ recombination scenarios with the TCRdist pipeline. In a later analysis, every TCR beta chain was defined by the combination of its CDR3 amino acid sequence and its V-gene family, and reads without a unique V-gene family were dropped. In a later analysis, around 650 highly shared, low-generation-probability nucleotide sequences were removed to address suspected cross-contamination and a sequencing artifact. In a later analysis, a clonal expansion index was calculated for each public chain from normalized within-repertoire ranks of inferred template counts. Generation probabilities in a later analysis came from a VDJ recombination model fitted to out-of-frame rearrangements, and those results were checked against IGoR. Hypergeometric tests were used in a later analysis to score TCR-TCR, TCR-HLA and TCR-CMV co-occurrence, with a repertoire-size bias correction applied to the TCR pairs. False discovery rates were estimated in a later analysis by permuting HLA or CMV assignments 20 times. In a later analysis, co-occurring TCRs were grouped with DBSCAN, and TCRdist sequence similarity was added when clustering was performed within HLA-allele-positive subsets. Co-occurrence clustering excluded repertoires with fewer than 30,000 or more than 120,000 public chains, plus five with anomalous nucleotide sharing. TCRdb retrieved this table from immuneACCESS and kept in-frame rearrangements only. Not all clones are present; in checked studies, unresolved V genes account for under half, and no reason is known for the remainder. V, J and clone size were drawn from that table, and D and trimming were deduced from the DNA. The sample data list about 160,000 clones, and around 80% of these were observed just once. The ten largest clones capture roughly 10% of the sample.

What the research found in general, with its limitations: The study listed 150 to 200 TCR beta chains as associated with cytomegalovirus. While some public TCRs were present in many individuals, most TCR sequences turned up only very rarely across donors. Sequencing depth was assumed to be roughly uniform across donors in the presence/absence analyses, though that assumption may not hold. In vitro tests confirmed that a few of the cytomegalovirus-associated TCR beta chains recognize cytomegalovirus antigens. It was suggested by the authors that the approach could potentially be generalized to other disease states and immunological phenotypes. In a later analysis, TCR association rates were found to vary across HLA loci, with the most associated TCRs seen for DRB1 alleles and the fewest for HLA-C alleles. A further reported finding was that TCR beta sequences accurately predicted the HLA-A and HLA-B alleles for most subjects in the first cohort. A later genetic analysis reported fewer N-insertions in productive TCRs among donors in an Asian-associated ancestry cluster than the roughly 700-donor mean. In an earlier analysis of 587 of the donors, most TCR beta V segments appeared in productive rearrangements about 87% or about 30% of the time, broadly matching IMGT annotations. In a later analysis, HLA-associated TCR beta chains were found to be more clonally expanded and to have lower generation probabilities than equally common non-associated chains. Only TCR beta chains were sequenced in this cohort, and the absence of alpha or paired-chain data limited detectable features. Linkage disequilibrium might explain the correlated functional status among segregating V segments, but an unknown experimental factor could not be ruled out. In both the original and validation cohorts, the classifier was reported to diagnose cytomegalovirus status with high specificity and sensitivity. The earlier analysis of 450 to 700 of the donors excluded approximately 15 rarely observed V segments, including chromosome 9 orphons, because counts were too low. A group of highly shared sequence variants was considered likely to be a technical artifact of the sequencing pipeline. In a later analysis, several top co-occurrence clusters were reported to appear linked to parvovirus B19, influenza, CMV and Epstein-Barr virus. In a later analysis, around 17,000 TCR beta sequences were associated with specific HLA alleles at a false discovery rate of 0.05. In a later analysis, most CMV-associated TCR beta chains were found to appear HLA-restricted, with HLA associations seemingly driven largely by CMV exposure. Because some donors lacked HLA typing at each locus, the association tests relied only on the typed subset. In a later genetic analysis, a missense DCLRE1C variant was associated with V-gene and J-gene trimming of TCR beta chains, and the association was replicated in an independent cohort. Some IMGT-functional V segments, including TRBV6-2 and TRBV6-3, could not be told apart with the 87-base-pair reads, so those segments were excluded. Immune exposure information for the cohort was limited to CMV serostatus. Assigning TCR associations to individual alleles was difficult when HLA alleles, especially DR and DQ, strongly co-occurred.

The cohort was made up of under 800 healthy bone marrow donors. All cohort members were sampled while nominally healthy, although unrecorded immune exposures were likely present. The donor was CMV seropositive and belonged to the group of about 290 seropositive cohort members. A peripheral blood sample was provided by each donor, and peripheral blood mononuclear cells were used for TCR beta sequencing. Genomic DNA was extracted from the blood cell samples with the Qiagen DNeasy Blood Extraction Kit. The junction shows trimming of 0 bases on V and 2 bases on J, plus 10 bases between the germline ends. Reading from cysteine to phenylalanine, the CDR3 counts 16 amino acids. Only CDR3 DNA is held: 48 bases, read in frame from base 1. Via the germline V gene, CDR1 is MGHRA and CDR2 YSYEKL.

This clonotype originated in a man in his late teens or twenties in good health and CMV-seropositive. The rearranged chain carries TRBV4-1 and TRBJ2-2; matching of 6 bases hints at TRBD2 as the D gene. Sequenced: PBMCs. The CDR3 protein sequence reads: CASSQDQGLNTGELFF. The nucleotide sequence reads as follows: TGCGCCAGCAGCCAAGACCAGGGACTCAACACCGGGGAGCTGTTTTTT.